The rows below give T cell receptor beta chains drawn from one sample of a study of OX40 agonist ivuxolimab in advanced cancers. Generated by immunoSEQ multiplex PCR, the TCRdb table keeps only in-frame clones and is missing some. Among 60,000 to 70,000 clones listed, over 80% were seen once. This sample comprised CD4+ or CD8+ T cells sorted from blood, obtained in a trial of the OX40 agonist ivuxolimab. The receptors stem from an adult with an advanced solid tumor such as melanoma, head and neck, liver or kidney cancer. Both conserved end residues are part of each CDR3. D genes are given only for firm matches. Only some rows state a clone size, as once, few, many or a class for expanded clones.

d_call	clone_size	v_call	j_call	cdr3_nt	cdr3_aa
TRBD2	-	TRBV6-6	TRBJ2-7	TGTGCCAGCAGTGGACTAGCGGGTTCCTACGAGCAGTACTTC	CASSGLAGSYEQYF
-	-	TRBV6-6	TRBJ2-1	TGTGCCAGCAGTTATACCCAGACCAGCAATGAGCAGTTCTTC	CASSYTQTSNEQFF
-	few	TRBV5-1	TRBJ2-7	TGCGCCAGCAGCTTGGGACAGGGAGGGAACGAGCAGTACTTC	CASSLGQGGNEQYF
-	once	TRBV6-1	TRBJ1-1	TGTGCCAGCAGTGAAGTTGGGGGGCGTAGGACTGAAGCTTTCTTT	CASSEVGGRRTEAFF
-	-	TRBV27	TRBJ1-2	TGTGCCAGCAGTTTTAGTGGTTTGGGAGCTAACTATGGCTACACCTTC	CASSFSGLGANYGYTF
TRBD2	-	TRBV7-8	TRBJ2-1	TGTGCCAGCAGCCGTCCCAGCGGGAGAGCGGGGAATGAGCAGTTCTTC	CASSRPSGRAGNEQFF
TRBD2	-	TRBV30	TRBJ2-1	TGTGCCTGGAGTGTGCCTAGCGGGGCCTACAATGAGCAGTTCTTC	CAWSVPSGAYNEQFF
-	-	TRBV6-6	TRBJ2-3	TGTGCCAGCAGTTACTCGTCGGCATACACAGATACGCAGTATTTT	CASSYSSAYTDTQYF
TRBD2	-	TRBV5-4	TRBJ2-2	TGTGCCAGCAGCTCCCCCTGGGGAGGGAGAACCGGGGAGCTGTTTTTT	CASSSPWGGRTGELFF
-	-	TRBV11-1	TRBJ1-2	TGTGCCAGCAGCTTAGCGACGGGGTACTATGGCTACACCTTC	CASSLATGYYGYTF
TRBD2	-	TRBV7-2	TRBJ2-7	TGTGCCAGCAGCGCCCACCCCCCTAGCGGGAGTGCCCAGGAGCAGTACTTC	CASSAHPPSGSAQEQYF
-	-	TRBV12-5	TRBJ1-5	TGTGCTAGTGGTCCCGATCCAGGAGGACAGCCCCAGCATTTT	CASGPDPGGQPQHF
-	-	TRBV2	TRBJ1-6	TGTGCCAGCAGTGATTTACGAGATTATAATTCACCCCTCCACTTT	CASSDLRDYNSPLHF
-	-	TRBV27	TRBJ2-1	TGTGCCAGCAATGGGGGCAGGGGAGATGAGCAGTTCTTC	CASNGGRGDEQFF
-	few	TRBV6-5	TRBJ2-5	TGTGCCAGCAGCTACTATAGCGCGGCGGGGACCCAGTACTTC	CASSYYSAAGTQYF
TRBD2	-	TRBV18	TRBJ2-1	TGTGCCAGCTCACCACTCCCTAGCGGAAACAATGAGCAGTTCTTC	CASSPLPSGNNEQFF